Each of the 25 T cell receptor beta chains below was sequenced from the same sample in a study of cytomegalovirus exposure and HLA in healthy donors. PCR was performed using 60 Vbeta and 13 Jbeta primers. This table comes from immunoSEQ multiplex PCR, and its TCRdb copy is limited to in-frame clones, with some not included. The sample shows some 100,000 clones, around 80% of them seen only once. Sequenced material: PBMCs. Receptors originate from a female donor in good health and CMV-seronegative.

The chain uses TRBV19 and TRBJ2-7; 10 nucleotides match TRBD2. Trimming took 5 bases from V and 2 from J; bases not matched to a gene: 6. This CDR3 has 15 residues. Germline V lookup: CDR1 LNHDA, CDR2 SQIVND (reference sequence). Here the CDR3 DNA reads TGTGCCAGTAGTCGAAGCGGGGGGGCCGCCTACGAGCAGTACTTC. Residues: CASSRSGGAAYEQYF.

This chain uses TRBV7-9 with TRBJ2-3; D might be TRBD1 (6 bases). V lost 0 bases to trimming and J lost 4 bases, with 17 bases between them. Germline CDR1 and CDR2: SEHNR and FQNEAQ (reference sequence). This CDR3 is built from 17 residues. CDR3 residues: CASSLAGQNRPPDTQYF. CDR3 coding DNA: TGTGCCAGCAGCTTAGCCGGACAGAATAGGCCCCCAGATACGCAGTATTTT. The full variable domain, in which reference TRBV7-9 and TRBJ2-3 provide the parts outside the CDR3, is DTGVSQNPRHKITKRGQNVTFRCDPISEHNRLYWYRQTLGQGPEFLTYFQNEAQLEKSRLLSDRFSAERPKGSFSTLEIQRTEQGDSAMYLCASSLAGQNRPPDTQYFGPGTRLTVL.

J is TRBJ2-1 and V is TRBV6-4; TRBD2 might be the D (7 bases). The CDR3 contains 14 residues. Trimming pared 4 bases from V and 7 bases from J, leaving 14 bases between. Per germline, CDR1 MRHNA and CDR2 SNTAGT. CDR3: CASSAEGGRNEQFF. The CDR3 bases are TGTGCCAGCAGTGCTGAGGGGGGGCGTAATGAGCAGTTCTTC.

The chain joins TRBV7-9 to TRBJ1-1, with D hard to call. Trimming shortened V by 4 bases and J by 1 base, and 13 bases separated the two germline ends. CDR3 size: 15 residues. Germline values: CDR1 SEHNR, CDR2 FQNEAQ (reference sequence). CDR3 sequence (DNA): TGTGCCAGCAGCTCGAGCACGGCGGCGAACACTGAAGCTTTCTTT. Its protein is CASSSSTAANTEAFF.

The rearrangement uses TRBV7-6 and TRBJ2-2, with 12 bases fitting TRBD2. The CDR3 is made up of 17 amino acids. Trimming cost V 5 bases and J 0 bases; bases outside gene matches: 4. From germline, CDR1 is SGHVS and CDR2 FNYEAQ. The DNA for the CDR3 is TGTGCCAGCAGCCGGACTAGCGGGGACCCGAACACCGGGGAGCTGTTTTTT. It codes for CASSRTSGDPNTGELFF.

V and J are TRBV6-1 and TRBJ2-3, with D possibly TRBD2 on 5 matching bases. Trimming stripped 3 bases from V and 2 bases from J, with 12 bases between. The CDR3 runs to 15 residues. Germline V gene sequence: CDR1 MNHNS, CDR2 SASEGT. Here the CDR3 reads CASSDSGKVTDTQYF. The CDR3, as DNA: TGTGCCAGCAGTGACTCGGGGAAGGTCACAGATACGCAGTATTTT.

CDR3 sequence (DNA): TGCGCCAGCAGCCTGGACAGGGGCAGAGCCAAAAATTCACCCCTCCACTTT. Its translation is CASSLDRGRAKNSPLHF. The chain employs TRBV4-1 and TRBJ1-6, with 9 bases matching TRBD1. The V segment lost 4 bases and the J segment 7 bases; nucleotides outside the gene matches: 11. This CDR3 has 17 amino acids. CDR1 and CDR2 from the germline V gene are MGHRA and YSYEKL.

V and J are TRBV29-1 and TRBJ1-2; D perhaps matches TRBD1 (5 bases). From germline, CDR1 is SQVTM and CDR2 ANQGSEA. The V gene lost 3 bases and the J gene lost 7 bases, with 15 bases spanning the gap. The CDR3 length is 13 residues. The CDR3 coding sequence is TGCAGCGTTGAGGGGACTGGGTCTCTTGGCTACACCTTC. Amino acid sequence: CSVEGTGSLGYTF.

This chain uses TRBV5-4 with TRBJ2-3, with 9 positions matching TRBD1. V lost 4 bases, J lost 6 bases, and 6 bases stayed unmatched. Germline V gives CDR1 SGHNT, CDR2 YYREEE (reference sequence). The CDR3 covers 14 residues. In nucleotides, the CDR3 is TGTGCCAGCAGCGCCGGACAGGGGAGGGATACGCAGTATTTT. Translation: CASSAGQGRDTQYF. The entire variable domain, with the rest obtained from reference TRBV5-4 and TRBJ2-3, is as follows: ETGVTQSPTHLIKTRGQQVTLRCSSQSGHNTVSWYQQALGQGPQFIFQYYREEENGRGNFPPRFSGLQFPNYSSELNVNALELDDSALYLCASSAGQGRDTQYFGPGTRLTVL.

This clone was recorded only once. The chain employs TRBV30 and TRBJ1-1, with D possibly TRBD1 on 6 matching bases. The V gene lost 2 bases and the J gene lost 0 bases, with 7 bases spanning the gap. The CDR3 runs to 13 residues. The germline V gene has CDR1 GTSNPN and CDR2 SVGIG (reference sequence). CDR3 nucleotide sequence: TGTGCCTGGAGTAAGGGGGTGAACACTGAAGCTTTCTTT. Translating gives CAWSKGVNTEAFF.

The sample holds one count of this clone. The chain employs TRBV10-3 and TRBJ1-6; D may be TRBD1 (6 bases). This CDR3 has 14 residues. Trimming took 7 bases from V and 6 from J, leaving 13 bases between them. CDR1 is ENHRY, CDR2 SYGVKD, per germline. The CDR3 DNA reads TGTGCCATCAAGGAGGGGGAGGGTAATTCACCCCTCCACTTT. It codes for CAIKEGEGNSPLHF.

This clone was recorded only once. The CDR3 nucleotides are TGTGCCAGCAGGAGGGAAGGGAGACGGACGGATGAGCAGTTCTTC. Amino acid sequence: CASRREGRRTDEQFF. This chain uses TRBV6-1 with TRBJ2-1; D perhaps matches TRBD2 (5 bases). CDR3 length equals 15 residues. CDR1 is MNHNS, CDR2 SASEGT, per germline. V lost 6 bases to trimming and J lost 8 bases, with 20 bases between them.

The CDR3 reads CASSLAPLGGAQHF. In DNA, the CDR3 is TGTGCCAGCAGCTTAGCGCCACTAGGGGGGGCCCAGCATTTT. The gene calls are TRBV7-6 and TRBJ1-5; TRBD1 might be the D (6 bases). The CDR3 is 14 residues long. CDR1 is SGHVS and CDR2 is FNYEAQ in the germline V gene. The germline V and J ends were trimmed by 0 bases and 11 bases, with 14 bases remaining between them.

This clone was seen once. The gene calls are TRBV7-9 and TRBJ1-6, with 10 bases aligning to TRBD1. Germline CDR1 reads SEHNR; CDR2 reads FQNEAQ (reference sequence). With 4 bases clipped from V and 11 bases from J, the junction kept 8 bases outside the gene matches. The CDR3 is 15 amino acids. The CDR3 sequence is CASSSTGQGFTPLHF. Here the CDR3 DNA reads TGTGCCAGCAGCTCAACGGGACAGGGGTTCACACCCCTCCACTTT.

The chain couples TRBV6-6 to TRBJ1-6; 10 positions match TRBD1. This CDR3 has 13 residues. The ends lost 6 bases at V and 14 bases at J; junction bases unmatched: 7. Germline lookup yields CDR1 MNHNY and CDR2 SVGAGI (reference sequence). The CDR3 reads CASRTGGLNSLHF. The CDR3 DNA follows: TGTGCCAGCAGGACAGGGGGCCTCAATTCCCTCCACTTT.

V is TRBV27 and J is TRBJ2-1; D is unclear. The V gene's germline CDR1 is MNHEY and CDR2 SMNVEV (reference sequence). V was cut by 4 bases and J by 0 bases, with 7 bases left in between. The CDR3 is made up of 14 amino acids. The CDR3 loop is CASSSRVSYNEQFF. The DNA for the CDR3 is TGTGCCAGCAGTTCCCGTGTCTCCTACAATGAGCAGTTCTTC.

The CDR3 loop is CAWGWGLGGYEQYF. CDR3 nucleotides: TGTGCCTGGGGATGGGGGTTGGGGGGCTACGAGCAGTACTTC. The V and J genes are TRBV30 and TRBJ2-7; D might be TRBD2 (6 bases). The ends were cut back, 5 bases at V and 3 bases at J, with 17 bases in the middle. The V gene's germline CDR1 is GTSNPN and CDR2 SVGIG (reference sequence). The CDR3 is 14 amino acids.

The gene calls are TRBV7-7 and TRBJ2-2, with TRBD1 identical over 8 bases. The CDR3 has 18 amino acids. V trimming: 1 base; J trimming: 3 bases; junction bases outside the gene matches: 10. Looked up from germline, CDR1 is SSHAT and CDR2 is FNYEAQ (reference sequence). The CDR3 DNA follows: TGTGCCAGCAGCTTAGTTCCACACAGGGGGTCTGACACCGGGGAGCTGTTTTTT. Its protein is CASSLVPHRGSDTGELFF.

As concerns this clone: The germline gene is not matched at one end of the junction; a read error may be the cause. The sample has other DNA sequences that encode this CDR3 too. V gene TRBV5-4 combines with J gene TRBJ2-7; 16 bases align to TRBD2. This CDR3 contains 15 residues. Germline assignment: CDR1 SGHNT and CDR2 YYREEE (reference sequence). The CDR3 reads CASSWGTSGGDEQYF. DNA for the CDR3: TGCGCCAGCAGCTGGGGGACTAGCGGGGGGGACGAGCAGTACTTC.

This chain joins TRBV5-1 and TRBJ2-2, with 9 bases aligning to TRBD2. This CDR3 is 17 amino acids long. Germline assignment: CDR1 SGHRS and CDR2 YFSETQ. The trim removed 1 base at V and 1 base at J, leaving 5 bases unmatched. CDR3 in amino acids: CASSLRLAGKNTGELFF. CDR3 DNA sequence: TGCGCCAGCAGCTTGCGGCTAGCGGGAAAGAACACCGGGGAGCTGTTTTTT.

The rearrangement uses TRBV7-2 and TRBJ1-4; possibly TRBD1 for D (5 bases). Trimming removed 1 base from V and 7 bases from J, with 13 bases in between. From germline, CDR1 is SGHTA and CDR2 FQGNSA. The CDR3 consists of 15 residues. The CDR3 DNA reads TGTGCCAGCAGCTTAGGGTCCAGGCAGGGTGAAAAACTGTTTTTT. This codes for CASSLGSRQGEKLFF.

This chain joins TRBV6-5 and TRBJ1-1; D remains unclear. This CDR3 is 11 amino acids long. The V end lost 5 bases, the J end lost 8 bases, and 9 bases lay between the germline ends. Germline assignment: CDR1 MNHEY and CDR2 SVGAGI. The chain's CDR3 is CASSRGTEAFF. Written as DNA, the CDR3 is TGTGCCAGCAGTCGGGGAACCGAAGCTTTCTTT.

A few counts support this clone. The J gene is TRBJ1-1, the V gene TRBV29-1, with a weak D call TRBD1 (6 bases). The CDR3 length is 13 residues. The germline gives CDR1 SQVTM, CDR2 ANQGSEA. The V gene lost 2 bases and the J gene lost 1 base, with 8 bases spanning the gap. CDR3: CSVERGGNTEAFF. The CDR3 region has the DNA TGCAGCGTTGAAAGGGGGGGGAACACTGAAGCTTTCTTT.

The chain carries TRBV27 and TRBJ1-2; D may be TRBD1 (6 bases). In germline, CDR1 is MNHEY, CDR2 SMNVEV (reference sequence). With 5 bases removed from V and 4 bases from J, the gap between germline ends came to 17 bases. The CDR3 is 15 amino acids. The CDR3 bases are TGTGCCAGCAGTCCCACGCTGGGACATATCTATGGCTACACCTTC. This translates into CASSPTLGHIYGYTF.

As to this clone: One end of the junction fails to match germline, which may point to a read error. V usage is TRBV9 and J usage is TRBJ2-3; D perhaps matches TRBD2 (6 bases). Germline lookup yields CDR1 SGDLS and CDR2 YYNGEE. This CDR3 region has 16 residues. CDR3 DNA: TGTGCCGGCAGCCTTGGGGCGGGGAGTCCCACAGATACGCAGTATTTT. This sequence encodes CAGSLGAGSPTDTQYF.